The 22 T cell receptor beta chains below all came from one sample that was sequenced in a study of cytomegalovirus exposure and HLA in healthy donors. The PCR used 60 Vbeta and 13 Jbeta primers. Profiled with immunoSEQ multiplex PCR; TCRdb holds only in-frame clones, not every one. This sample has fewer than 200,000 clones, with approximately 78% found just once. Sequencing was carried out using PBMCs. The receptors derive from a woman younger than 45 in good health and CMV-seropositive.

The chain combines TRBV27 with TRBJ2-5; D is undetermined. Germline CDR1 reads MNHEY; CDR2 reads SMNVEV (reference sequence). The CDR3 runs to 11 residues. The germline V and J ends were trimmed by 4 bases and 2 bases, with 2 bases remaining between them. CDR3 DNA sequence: TGTGCCAGCAGTTCGCAAGAGACCCAGTACTTC. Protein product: CASSSQETQYF.

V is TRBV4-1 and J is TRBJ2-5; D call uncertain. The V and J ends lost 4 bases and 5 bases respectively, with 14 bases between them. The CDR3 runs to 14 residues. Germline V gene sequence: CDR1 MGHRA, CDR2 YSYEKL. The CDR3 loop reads CASSLADITETQYF. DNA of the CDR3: TGCGCCAGCAGCCTGGCAGACATTACGGAGACCCAGTACTTC.

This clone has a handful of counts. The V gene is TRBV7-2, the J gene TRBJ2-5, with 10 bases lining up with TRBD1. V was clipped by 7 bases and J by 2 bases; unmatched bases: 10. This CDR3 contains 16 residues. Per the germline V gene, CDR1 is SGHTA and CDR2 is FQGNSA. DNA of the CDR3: TGTGCCAGCACCTCTCCGGGACAGGGGCTTCAAGAGACCCAGTACTTC. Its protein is CASTSPGQGLQETQYF.

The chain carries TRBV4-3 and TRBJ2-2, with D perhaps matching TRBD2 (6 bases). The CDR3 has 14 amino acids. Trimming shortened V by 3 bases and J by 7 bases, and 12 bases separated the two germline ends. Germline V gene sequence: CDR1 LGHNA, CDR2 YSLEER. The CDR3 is CASSHQGLGGELFF. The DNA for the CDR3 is TGCGCCAGCAGCCATCAGGGACTTGGCGGGGAGCTGTTTTTT.

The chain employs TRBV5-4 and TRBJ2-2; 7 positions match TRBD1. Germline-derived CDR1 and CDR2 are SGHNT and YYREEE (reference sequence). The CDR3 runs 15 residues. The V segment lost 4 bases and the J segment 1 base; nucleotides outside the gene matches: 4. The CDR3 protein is CASSPGTVNTGELFF. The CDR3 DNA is TGTGCCAGCAGCCCCGGGACAGTGAACACCGGGGAGCTGTTTTTT. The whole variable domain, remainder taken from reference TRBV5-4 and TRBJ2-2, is ETGVTQSPTHLIKTRGQQVTLRCSSQSGHNTVSWYQQALGQGPQFIFQYYREEENGRGNFPPRFSGLQFPNYSSELNVNALELDDSALYLCASSPGTVNTGELFFGEGSRLTVL.

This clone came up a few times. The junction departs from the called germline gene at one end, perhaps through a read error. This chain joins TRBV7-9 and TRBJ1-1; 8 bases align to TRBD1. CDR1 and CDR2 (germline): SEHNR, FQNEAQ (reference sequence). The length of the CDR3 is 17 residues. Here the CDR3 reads CSSSSGQAEVPITEAFF. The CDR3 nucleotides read TGTTCCAGCAGCTCGGGACAGGCCGAGGTTCCAATTACTGAAGCTTTCTTT.

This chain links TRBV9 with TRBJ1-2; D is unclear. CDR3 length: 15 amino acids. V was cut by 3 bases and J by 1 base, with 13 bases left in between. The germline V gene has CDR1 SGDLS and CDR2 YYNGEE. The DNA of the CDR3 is TGTGCCAGCAGCGCCCCCCCCGGGGATAACTATGGCTACACCTTC. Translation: CASSAPPGDNYGYTF.

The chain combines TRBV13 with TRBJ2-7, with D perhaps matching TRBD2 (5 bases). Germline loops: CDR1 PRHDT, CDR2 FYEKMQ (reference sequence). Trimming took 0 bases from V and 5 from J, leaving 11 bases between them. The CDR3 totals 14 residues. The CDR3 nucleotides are TGTGCCAGCAGCTTAGGGCTAGCTAGCCACGAGCAGTACTTC. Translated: CASSLGLASHEQYF.

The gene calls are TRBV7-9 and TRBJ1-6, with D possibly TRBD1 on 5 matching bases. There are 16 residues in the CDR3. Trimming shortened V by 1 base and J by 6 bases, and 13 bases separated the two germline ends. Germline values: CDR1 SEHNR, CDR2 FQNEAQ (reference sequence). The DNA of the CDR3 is TGTGCCAGCAGCTTAGGGTCGCGGGGGGGTAATTCACCCCTCCACTTT. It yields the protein CASSLGSRGGNSPLHF.

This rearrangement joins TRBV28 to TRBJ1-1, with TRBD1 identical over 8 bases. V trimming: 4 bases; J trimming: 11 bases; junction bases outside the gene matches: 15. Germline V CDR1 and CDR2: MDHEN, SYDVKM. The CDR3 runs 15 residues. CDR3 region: CASSSRLLTGARAFF. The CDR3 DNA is TGTGCCAGCAGTTCCAGACTTCTGACAGGGGCGAGGGCTTTCTTT.

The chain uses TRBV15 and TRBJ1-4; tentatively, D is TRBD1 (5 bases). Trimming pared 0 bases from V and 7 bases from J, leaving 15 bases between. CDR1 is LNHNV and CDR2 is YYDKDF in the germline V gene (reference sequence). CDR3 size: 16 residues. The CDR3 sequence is CATSRDEAGWSEKLFF. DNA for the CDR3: TGTGCCACCAGCAGAGATGAGGCAGGGTGGAGTGAAAAACTGTTTTTT.

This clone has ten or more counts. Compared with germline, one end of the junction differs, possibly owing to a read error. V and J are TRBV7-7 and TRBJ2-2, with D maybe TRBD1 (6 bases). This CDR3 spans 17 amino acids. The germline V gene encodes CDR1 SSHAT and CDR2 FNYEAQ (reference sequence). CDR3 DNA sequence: TGTGCTAGCAGCTTACTCTTGCAGGGGACCGACACCGGGGAGCTGTTTTTT. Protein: CASSLLLQGTDTGELFF.

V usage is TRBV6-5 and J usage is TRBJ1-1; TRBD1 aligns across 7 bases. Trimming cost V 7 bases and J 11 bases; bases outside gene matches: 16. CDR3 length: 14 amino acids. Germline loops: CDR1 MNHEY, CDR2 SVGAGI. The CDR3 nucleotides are TGTGCCAGCAAGACACTCTCTAGGGGGCTTTCGGCTTTCTTT. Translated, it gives CASKTLSRGLSAFF.

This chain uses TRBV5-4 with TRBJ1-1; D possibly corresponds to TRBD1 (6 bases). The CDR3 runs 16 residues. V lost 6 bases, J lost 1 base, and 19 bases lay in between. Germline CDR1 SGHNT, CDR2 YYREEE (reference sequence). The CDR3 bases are TGTGCCAGCACCGATGTTGGGATCAGGGGGAACACTGAAGCTTTCTTT. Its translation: CASTDVGIRGNTEAFF.

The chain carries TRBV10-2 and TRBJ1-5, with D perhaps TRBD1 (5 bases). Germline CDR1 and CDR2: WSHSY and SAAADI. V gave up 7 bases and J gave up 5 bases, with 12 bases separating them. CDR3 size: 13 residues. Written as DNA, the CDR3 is TGCGCCAGCAAGGTAGGGGAGGATCAGCCCCAGCATTTT. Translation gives CASKVGEDQPQHF.

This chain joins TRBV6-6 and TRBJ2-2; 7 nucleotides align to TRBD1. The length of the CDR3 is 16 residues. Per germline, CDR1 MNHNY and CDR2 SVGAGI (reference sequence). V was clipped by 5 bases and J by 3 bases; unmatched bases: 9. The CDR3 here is CASSRIIGTDTGELFF. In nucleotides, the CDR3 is TGTGCCAGCAGTAGAATAATCGGGACAGACACCGGGGAGCTGTTTTTT.

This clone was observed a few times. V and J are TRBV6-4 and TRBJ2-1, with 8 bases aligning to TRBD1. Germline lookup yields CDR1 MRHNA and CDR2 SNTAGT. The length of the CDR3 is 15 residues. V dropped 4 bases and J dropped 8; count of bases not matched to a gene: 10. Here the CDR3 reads CASSVAQGAVDEQFF. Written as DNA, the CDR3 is TGTGCCAGCAGTGTAGCGCAGGGGGCGGTCGATGAGCAGTTCTTC.

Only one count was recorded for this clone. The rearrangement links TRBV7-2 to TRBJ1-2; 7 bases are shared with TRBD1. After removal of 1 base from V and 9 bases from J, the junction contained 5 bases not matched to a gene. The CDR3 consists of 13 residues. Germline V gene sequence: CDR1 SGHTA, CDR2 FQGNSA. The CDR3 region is CASSLEGTARYTF. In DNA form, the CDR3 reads TGTGCCAGCAGCTTAGAGGGGACAGCTCGCTACACCTTC.

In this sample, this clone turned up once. This CDR3 is CASSEDRGADTQYF. The CDR3 DNA follows: TGTGCCAGCAGTGAGGACAGGGGAGCAGATACGCAGTATTTT. The chain employs TRBV6-4 and TRBJ2-3, with 9 nucleotides matching TRBD1. Germline V lookup: CDR1 MRHNA, CDR2 SNTAGT. This CDR3 is 14 amino acids long. Trimming removed 3 bases from V and 4 bases from J; junction bases left unmatched: 2.

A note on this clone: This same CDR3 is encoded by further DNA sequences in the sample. The CDR3 bases are TGTGCCAGCAGCTACAGGGATAGCTACGAGCAGTACTTC. Translating it yields CASSYRDSYEQYF. The chain links TRBV7-9 to TRBJ2-7; a weak D match, TRBD1 (6 bases). Germline CDR1 SEHNR, CDR2 FQNEAQ (reference sequence). The length of the CDR3 is 13 residues. Trimming stripped 4 bases from V and 3 bases from J, with 10 bases between.

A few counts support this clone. Here the CDR3 DNA reads TGCGCCAGCAGCTCGCGGACTGACAGGGCCAGCACCATATATTTT. Translation gives CASSSRTDRASTIYF. This sequence joins TRBV5-1 and TRBJ1-3; 7 nucleotides match TRBD1. The CDR3 runs to 15 residues. The V gene's germline CDR1 is SGHRS and CDR2 YFSETQ. With 3 bases clipped from V and 9 bases from J, the junction kept 12 bases outside the gene matches.

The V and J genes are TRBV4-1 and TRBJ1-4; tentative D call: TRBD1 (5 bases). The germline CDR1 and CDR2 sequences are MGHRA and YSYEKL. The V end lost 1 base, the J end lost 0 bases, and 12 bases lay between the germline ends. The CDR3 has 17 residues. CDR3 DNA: TGCGCCAGCAGCCAAGGGTTGGGAGGGGCAACTAATGAAAAACTGTTTTTT. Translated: CASSQGLGGATNEKLFF.